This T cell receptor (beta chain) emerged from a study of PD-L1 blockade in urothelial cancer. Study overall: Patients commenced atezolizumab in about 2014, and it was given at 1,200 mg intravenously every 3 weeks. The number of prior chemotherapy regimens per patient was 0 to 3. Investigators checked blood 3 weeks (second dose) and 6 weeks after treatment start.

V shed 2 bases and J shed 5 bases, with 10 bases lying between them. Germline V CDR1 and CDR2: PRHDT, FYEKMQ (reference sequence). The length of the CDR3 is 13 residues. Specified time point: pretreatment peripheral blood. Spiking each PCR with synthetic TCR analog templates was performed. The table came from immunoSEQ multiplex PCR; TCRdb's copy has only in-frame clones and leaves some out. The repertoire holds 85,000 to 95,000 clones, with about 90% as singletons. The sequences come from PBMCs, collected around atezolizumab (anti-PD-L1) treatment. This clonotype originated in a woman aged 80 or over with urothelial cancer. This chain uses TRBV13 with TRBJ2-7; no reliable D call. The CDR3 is CASSLRNSHEQYF. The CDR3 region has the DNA TGTGCCAGCAGCTTAAGAAACAGCCACGAGCAGTACTTC.